Shown below are 29 T cell receptor beta chains from a single sample sequenced in a study of blood T cells in healthy people across ages (dated by TCRdb to the mid-2010s). The library relied on 5' RACE. Sequencer: Illumina HiSeq 2500. A second PCR of 7 to 11 cycles was performed with a sample-barcoded 5' primer and a J-beta primer mix. The public reads were reanalyzed by TCRdb: fastp trimming at Q25, MiXCR alignment, in-frame beta chains only. Duplicate CDR3 protein sequences are folded into a single record with the most common DNA and genes. The sample yields roughly 860,000 distinct CDR3 sequences; under 80% were counted once. Of the sample, 28% falls within the top ten clones. Sequencing used blood. The receptors shown here come from a young man in good health.

The chain carries TRBV3-1 and TRBJ2-3; the D is unclear. The CDR3 loop spans 15 amino acids. Looked up from germline, CDR1 is LGHDT and CDR2 is YNNKEL (reference sequence). The V end was cut by 1 base, the J end by 4 bases, with 12 bases between. CDR3 nucleotide sequence: TGTGCCAGCAGCCAAGGCCGATTTGGGGCAGATACGCAGTATTTT. Translating it yields CASSQGRFGADTQYF.

This clonotype has only a few counts. This chain connects TRBV12-3 or TRBV12-4 to TRBJ2-7; D unresolved. CDR3 length: 14 amino acids. V lost 5 bases, J lost 1 base, and 12 bases lay in between. CDR3 sequence: CASSEDRESYEQYF. CDR3 in DNA: TGTGCCAGCAGTGAGGACCGTGAATCCTACGAGCAGTACTTC.

This clonotype was recorded a few times. A much larger clone lies a single base off, so this may be a read error. V gene TRBV6-5 combines with J gene TRBJ2-1; TRBD1 is a possible D gene (5 bases). The CDR3 length is 13 residues. Germline assignment: CDR1 MNHEY and CDR2 SVGAGI. Trimming cost V 0 bases and J 5 bases, with 5 bases left between them. CDR3 sequence: CASSYSDNNEQFF. CDR3 bases: TGTGCCAGCAGTTACTCGGACAACAATGAGCAGTTCTTC.

This chain connects TRBV20-1 to TRBJ1-2, with TRBD1 as a possible D gene (6 bases). Between the trimmed V and J ends, which lost 0 bases and 2 bases, there was a span of 19 bases. CDR1 is DFQATT, CDR2 SNEGSKA, per germline (reference sequence). This CDR3 contains 17 residues. CDR3 protein: CSAREPRTGQHNYGYTF. The CDR3 nucleotides are TGCAGTGCTAGAGAACCGAGAACTGGACAGCACAACTATGGCTACACCTTC.

In regard to this clonotype: This could be a read error, since a much larger clone is one nucleotide away. This chain connects TRBV18 to TRBJ2-7; a weak D match, TRBD1 (5 bases). CDR3 length: 13 residues. Germline values: CDR1 KGHSH, CDR2 LQKENI. Trimming shortened V by 3 bases and J by 3 bases, and 9 bases separated the two germline ends. The chain's CDR3 is CASSPQGYYEQYF. The DNA of the CDR3 is TGTGCCAGCTCACCGCAGGGTTACTACGAGCAGTACTTC.

This clonotype was picked up one time. V gene TRBV6-6 combines with J gene TRBJ1-4; 8 bases map to TRBD1. V lost 5 bases to trimming and J lost 8 bases; unmatched junction nucleotides: 7. The CDR3 length is 14 residues. Germline V lookup: CDR1 MNHNY, CDR2 SVGAGI (reference sequence). CDR3 in DNA: TGTGCCAGCAGTACACAGGGGGGATTCGAAAAACTGTTTTTT. This encodes CASSTQGGFEKLFF.

The chain employs TRBV15 and TRBJ2-6, with D maybe TRBD1 (5 bases). The CDR3 length is 15 residues. Trimming removed 6 bases at V and 1 base at J, with 10 bases between. Germline V gives CDR1 LNHNV, CDR2 YYDKDF (reference sequence). The CDR3 loop is CATSPGNSGANVLTF. The CDR3 DNA sequence: TGTGCCACCAGTCCAGGGAATTCTGGGGCCAACGTCCTGACTTTC.

This clonotype was picked up many times. The chain combines TRBV7-9 with TRBJ2-7, with a tentative D call TRBD1 (5 bases). V was pared by 0 bases and J by 2 bases, with 5 bases between. CDR1 is SEHNR and CDR2 is FQNEAQ in the germline V gene (reference sequence). The CDR3 runs 13 residues. CDR3 nucleotide sequence: TGTGCCAGCAGCTTAGCCAGGGCCTACGAGCAGTACTTC. Translation gives CASSLARAYEQYF. Drawing the rest from reference TRBV7-9 and TRBJ2-7, the complete variable domain is DTGVSQNPRHKITKRGQNVTFRCDPISEHNRLYWYRQTLGQGPEFLTYFQNEAQLEKSRLLSDRFSAERPKGSFSTLEIQRTEQGDSAMYLCASSLARAYEQYFGPGTRLTVT.

Remarks on this clonotype: One end of the junction fails to match germline, which may point to a read error. This chain joins TRBV29-1 and TRBJ2-2; perhaps TRBD1 as D (6 bases). Germline V gene sequence: CDR1 SQVTM, CDR2 ANQGSEA. This CDR3 contains 14 residues. The CDR3 reads CSEGWSDSTAELFF. CDR3 DNA: TGCAGCGAAGGATGGTCGGACAGCACCGCGGAGCTGTTTTTT.

This clonotype was detected only a few times. The rearrangement joins TRBV3-1 to TRBJ2-2; 8 bases line up with TRBD1. CDR3 length equals 14 residues. V shed 5 bases, J shed 4 bases, and the junction held 3 bases outside the gene matches. Per the germline V gene, CDR1 is LGHDT and CDR2 is YNNKEL (reference sequence). The DNA of the CDR3 is TGTGCCAGCAGCTCAGACAGGGGCACCGGGGAGCTGTTTTTT. It yields the protein CASSSDRGTGELFF.

The genes are TRBV10-3 and TRBJ2-7; possible D gene TRBD1, 6 bases. The CDR3 totals 14 residues. Germline CDR1 ENHRY, CDR2 SYGVKD. Trimming cost V 7 bases and J 2 bases, with 15 bases left between them. CDR3 in amino acids: CAITQDREAYEQYF. CDR3 sequence (DNA): TGTGCCATCACCCAGGACAGAGAAGCCTACGAGCAGTACTTC.

This clonotype showed up just once. At one of its ends the junction is not consistent with the germline gene, which may arise from a read error. This chain links TRBV5-4 with TRBJ2-6, with D possibly matching TRBD1 (5 bases). The CDR3 loop spans 16 amino acids. Germline V gene lookup returns CDR1 SGHNT and CDR2 YYREEE (reference sequence). The CDR3 reads CASSLVQHSGANVPTF. As DNA, the CDR3 is TGTGCCAGCAGCTTGGTACAACACTCTGGGGCCAACGTCCCGACTTTC.

This chain links TRBV7-2 with TRBJ2-1; D gene uncertain. Germline CDR1 reads SGHTA; CDR2 reads FQGNSA. Between the trimmed V and J ends, which lost 1 base and 5 bases, there was a span of 12 bases. The CDR3 has 15 amino acids. CDR3: CASSLGLPPNNEQFF. The CDR3 nucleotides are TGTGCCAGCAGCTTAGGCCTGCCGCCCAACAATGAGCAGTTCTTC.

The chain links TRBV7-2 to TRBJ2-4; possible D gene TRBD1, 6 bases. The ends were cut back, 6 bases at V and 0 bases at J, with 15 bases in the middle. CDR1 is SGHTA and CDR2 is FQGNSA in the germline V gene. The CDR3 extends over 16 amino acids. The CDR3 loop is CASSLQGFLAKNIQYF. In DNA, the CDR3 is TGTGCCAGCAGTTTACAGGGTTTTCTAGCCAAAAACATTCAGTACTTC. Drawing the rest from reference TRBV7-2 and TRBJ2-4, the complete variable domain is GAGVSQSPSNKVTEKGKDVELRCDPISGHTALYWYRQSLGQGLEFLIYFQGNSAPDKSGLPSDRFSAERTGGSVSTLTIQRTQQEDSAVYLCASSLQGFLAKNIQYFGAGTRLSVL.

The chain recombines TRBV25-1 with TRBJ1-2, with 7 nucleotides matching TRBD1. V dropped 7 bases and J dropped 4; count of bases not matched to a gene: 6. The CDR3 is made up of 13 amino acids. Germline V CDR1 and CDR2: MGHDK, SYGVNS. CDR3 bases: TGTGCCAGCACGTTTGGGACAGTCTATGGCTACACCTTC. Protein: CASTFGTVYGYTF.

The chain employs TRBV21-1 and TRBJ2-4; the table's D gene call, TRBD2, was not cross checked with the DNA. The DNA end lines up better with TRBJ2-7; the J call may be wrong. TRBV21-1 is given as a pseudogene. The CDR3 length is 15 residues. The CDR3 spells CASSIRRGSDDEQYF. The DNA for the CDR3 is TGTGCCAGCAGCATCCGGCGGGGAAGTGACGACGAGCAGTACTTC.

The gene calls are TRBV20-1 and TRBJ2-6; tentatively, D is TRBD2 (5 bases). Germline V gives CDR1 DFQATT, CDR2 SNEGSKA (reference sequence). Trimming shortened V by 3 bases and J by 0 bases, and 12 bases separated the two germline ends. This CDR3 is built from 16 residues. The CDR3 reads CSARIGVTSGANVLTF. The CDR3 DNA reads TGCAGTGCTAGGATCGGGGTCACCTCTGGGGCCAACGTCCTGACTTTC.

This clonotype has just one count. The V call is TRBV7-9, the J call TRBJ2-4; D call uncertain. TRBJ2-5 matches the DNA end more closely, so the J call is doubtful. The CDR3 runs 12 residues. The germline V gene encodes CDR1 SEHNR and CDR2 FQNEAQ (reference sequence). CDR3 region: CASSLEQPTQYF. In DNA form, the CDR3 reads TGTGCCAGCAGCTTAGAACAGCCGACCCAGTACTTC.

The V call is TRBV6-5, the J call TRBJ1-2, with 9 bases identical to TRBD1. Unmatched junction bases numbered 3, after V lost 0 bases and J lost 4 bases. The germline CDR1 and CDR2 sequences are MNHEY and SVGAGI. The CDR3 is 15 residues long. The CDR3 sequence: CASSYSGTGPYGYTF. As DNA, the CDR3 is TGTGCCAGCAGTTACTCCGGGACAGGGCCCTATGGCTACACCTTC.

The chain links TRBV29-1 to TRBJ1-1; D gene unclear. The germline gives CDR1 SQVTM, CDR2 ANQGSEA. V was clipped by 6 bases and J by 1 base, with 9 bases between them. The CDR3 is 12 amino acids. DNA of the CDR3: TGCAGCGTCAGACACGGGAACACTGAAGCTTTCTTT. It encodes CSVRHGNTEAFF.

This clonotype came up a few times. This rearrangement joins TRBV7-2 to TRBJ2-1; maybe TRBD2 (6 bases). Trimming stripped 4 bases from V and 0 bases from J, with 10 bases between. The CDR3 has 15 residues. Germline values: CDR1 SGHTA, CDR2 FQGNSA. The CDR3 DNA reads TGTGCCAGCAGCTCGATCGGGAGCTCCTACAATGAGCAGTTCTTC. Translation: CASSSIGSSYNEQFF. The full variable domain, completed using reference TRBV7-2 and TRBJ2-1, is GAGVSQSPSNKVTEKGKDVELRCDPISGHTALYWYRQSLGQGLEFLIYFQGNSAPDKSGLPSDRFSAERTGGSVSTLTIQRTQQEDSAVYLCASSSIGSSYNEQFFGPGTRLTVL.

The rearrangement joins TRBV4-2 to TRBJ2-1, with TRBD1 matching over 9 bases. The CDR3 has 16 amino acids. Germline V gene sequence: CDR1 LGHNA, CDR2 YNFKEQ. The junction had 7 bases not matched to a gene; V was cut back by 3 bases and J by 4 bases. The CDR3 region is CASSHVLDRGYNEQFF. The CDR3 DNA follows: TGTGCCAGCAGCCATGTCCTCGACAGGGGGTACAATGAGCAGTTCTTC.

Ten or more counts support this clonotype. The V call is TRBV7-2, the J call TRBJ2-4; no firm D call. V gave up 1 base and J gave up 0 bases, with 10 bases separating them. This CDR3 has 16 amino acids. The germline CDR1 and CDR2 sequences are SGHTA and FQGNSA. The CDR3 is CASSLGPSLAKNIQYF. CDR3 nucleotide sequence: TGTGCCAGCAGCTTAGGTCCCTCTCTAGCCAAAAACATTCAGTACTTC.

This clonotype was seen just once. The genes are TRBV4-3 and TRBJ2-7; D is possibly TRBD1 (6 bases). Germline V lookup: CDR1 LGHNA, CDR2 YSLEER. The CDR3 is 16 residues long. V was trimmed by 2 bases and J by 2 bases, leaving 16 bases between them. CDR3 region: CASSQLQGNVPYEQYF. DNA for the CDR3: TGCGCCAGCAGCCAATTACAGGGAAATGTCCCCTACGAGCAGTACTTC.

The chain uses TRBV6-2 or TRBV6-3 and TRBJ2-1; 11 positions match TRBD2. CDR3 length equals 15 residues. V was pared by 0 bases and J by 9 bases, with 4 bases of the junction left unmatched. CDR1 is MNHEY and CDR2 is SVGEGT in the germline V gene. DNA of the CDR3: TGTGCCAGCAGTTACTCGTCTAGCGGGGGGTTTGAGCAGTTCTTC. It is translated as CASSYSSSGGFEQFF.

The rearrangement links TRBV3-1 to TRBJ2-6; D possibly uses TRBD1 or TRBD2 (5 bases each). This CDR3 is built from 16 residues. V was shortened by 0 bases and J by 0 bases, with 6 bases between the two germline ends. The germline V gene has CDR1 LGHDT and CDR2 YNNKEL (reference sequence). This CDR3 is CASSQEGVSGANVLTF. CDR3 sequence (DNA): TGTGCCAGCAGCCAAGAGGGGGTCTCTGGGGCCAACGTCCTGACTTTC. The entire variable domain, with the rest obtained from reference TRBV3-1 and TRBJ2-6, is as follows: DTAVSQTPKYLVTQMGNDKSIKCEQNLGHDTMYWYKQDSKKFLKIMFSYNNKELIINETVPNRFSPKSPDKAHLNLHINSLELGDSAVYFCASSQEGVSGANVLTFGAGSRLTVL.

This chain links TRBV4-3 with TRBJ2-3; D remains ambiguous. Germline V gives CDR1 LGHNA, CDR2 YSLEER. V gave up 0 bases and J gave up 5 bases, with 6 bases separating them. This CDR3 is built from 13 residues. The CDR3 spells CASSQDVGDTQYF. The CDR3 bases are TGCGCCAGCAGCCAAGATGTTGGAGATACGCAGTATTTT.

This clonotype was seen a handful of times. The chain employs TRBV6-4 and TRBJ1-2; 11 positions agree with TRBD1. V gave up 0 bases and J gave up 8 bases; unmatched junction bases: 11. The CDR3 is made up of 17 amino acids. In germline, CDR1 is MRHNA, CDR2 SNTAGT. The CDR3 is CASSDSKTGGQGEGYTF. In nucleotides, the CDR3 is TGTGCCAGCAGTGACTCGAAAACAGGGGGACAGGGGGAAGGCTACACCTTC.

The chain joins TRBV12-3 or TRBV12-4 to TRBJ1-5, with 9 bases fitting TRBD1. Germline trimming cut 6 bases from V and 0 bases from J; bases unmatched to any gene: 6. The CDR3 has 16 residues. The CDR3 DNA sequence: TGTGCCAGCAGCCGGGACAGGGCGGATAGCAATCAGCCCCAGCATTTT. It codes for CASSRDRADSNQPQHF.